Sequencing of this TCR beta chain was carried out in a study of tumor-infiltrating lymphocytes in primary liver carcinoma. Study information: Staging of the tumors gave T1-T3 N0M0, with widths of 4.2 to 10 cm.

The researchers produced TCR beta cDNA from 450 to 600 ng total RNA with a constant-region primer. Employing slightly modified ARM-PCR, three nested multiplex PCR rounds were run, and these gave rise to the TCR beta libraries. TRBV1-TRBV30 forward and Cbeta reverse primers drove the first two roughly 10-cycle rounds. TCRdb fed the multiplex PCR reads into MiXCR, producing one record per CDR3 protein. The repertoire holds 250,000 to 350,000 distinct CDR3 sequences, with 45% to 70% as singletons. Germline CDR1 MNHNY, CDR2 SVGAGI (reference sequence). Trimming pared 9 bases from V and 0 bases from J, leaving 9 bases between. The CDR3 runs to 14 residues. Study-level points and caveats: Bulk unsorted samples prevented comparison of CD4+ and CD8+ repertoires. Tumor region pairs shared more overlap than did tumor-adjacent and tumor-blood pairs.

This clonotype was seen a few times. Its antigen is undetermined. No conserved phenylalanine or tryptophan is present at the end of the CDR3, so a read error is the likely explanation. RNA isolated from unsorted whole blood supplied the blood RNA, with germline DNA also extracted. Surgery was preceded by the collection of about 3.6 milliliters of peripheral blood. Source material: peripheral blood. This receptor was identified in a woman aged 25 to 39 with primary liver carcinoma and hepatitis B virus infection. V and J are TRBV6-6 and TRBJ2-6, with D unclear. The CDR3 bases are TGTGCCAGTACGACTTACTCTGGGGCCAACGTCCTGACTTCC. Protein sequence: CASTTYSGANVLTS.